A selection of T cell receptor beta chains follows, all from one sample in a study of cytomegalovirus exposure and HLA in healthy donors. The data were produced by immunoSEQ multiplex PCR, yet TCRdb's version contains in-frame clones alone and is incomplete. The repertoire holds around 130,000 clones, with over 8.5% as singletons. Sequencing was done on a sample of PBMCs. The source of these receptors is a woman aged 40 to 50 in good health and CMV-seropositive. Each CDR3 is given without its conserved first and last residue. Size is stated for part of the rows, as once, few or many counts, or as a class when the clone is expanded.

clone size: .
J gene: TRBJ2-7
V gene: TRBV5-4
CDR3 protein: ASSTLSSGGIYEQY

clone size: .
J gene: TRBJ2-7
V gene: TRBV2
CDR3 protein: ASTEAGQGAGEQY

clone size: .
J gene: TRBJ2-7
V gene: TRBV5-1
CDR3 protein: ASSLATVRSSYEQY

clone size: .
J gene: TRBJ1-2
V gene: TRBV30
CDR3 protein: AWSGQDYGYT

clone size: few
J gene: TRBJ1-3
V gene: TRBV6-5
CDR3 protein: ASSYLSGNTIY

clone size: .
J gene: TRBJ2-7
V gene: TRBV9
CDR3 protein: ASSVRQGNYEQY

clone size: few
J gene: TRBJ2-1
V gene: TRBV5-1
CDR3 protein: ASKSPIGYNEQF

clone size: .
J gene: TRBJ1-1
V gene: TRBV6-5
CDR3 protein: ASSYARGNTEAF

clone size: few
J gene: TRBJ2-1
V gene: TRBV11-2
CDR3 protein: ASSLGGGNEQF

clone size: few
J gene: TRBJ2-1
V gene: TRBV6-6
CDR3 protein: ASRGTSGGDYNEQF

clone size: few
J gene: TRBJ1-1
V gene: TRBV14
CDR3 protein: ASSQGHPLNTEAF

clone size: .
J gene: TRBJ1-3
V gene: TRBV15
CDR3 protein: ATSRAGQDRSGNTIY

clone size: .
J gene: TRBJ1-6
V gene: TRBV6-5
CDR3 protein: ASSYEGGNNSPLH

clone size: .
J gene: TRBJ2-4
V gene: TRBV2
CDR3 protein: ASSSGSGLDIQY

clone size: few
J gene: TRBJ2-1
V gene: TRBV10-3
CDR3 protein: AISETSGGATNEQF

clone size: few
J gene: TRBJ1-1
V gene: TRBV19
CDR3 protein: ASSLSPSTEAF